A selection of T cell receptor beta chains follows, all from one sample in a study of T-cell memory formation after mild COVID-19. TCRdb reprocessed the 5' RACE reads with MiXCR, giving one entry per CDR3 protein. The repertoire holds 400,000 or so distinct CDR3 sequences, with 20% as singletons. The source material was PBMCs or a T cell subset sorted from them (not recorded which). All receptors derive from an adult woman who had mild COVID-19 (a few samples of this study predate the infection). Cell type and time point are not known. CDR3s include the opening cysteine and the closing phenylalanine or tryptophan. The order of the fields is D gene, V gene, clone size, J gene, CDR3 DNA, CDR3 protein. D genes are given only for firm matches. Size values are once, few and many counts, or a class for expanded clones, and some rows have none.

.,TRBV6-5,.,TRBJ1-2,TGTGCCAGCAGTTACCAGACGGGGAACTATGGCTACACCTTC,CASSYQTGNYGYTF
TRBD2,TRBV20-1,.,TRBJ2-1,TGCAGTGCTATAAGTAAGGGGACTAACTACAATGAGCAGTTCTTC,CSAISKGTNYNEQFF
.,TRBV7-6,many,TRBJ2-7,TGTGCCAGCAGCTTAGGACCGGACTACCCCTACGAGCAGTACTTC,CASSLGPDYPYEQYF
TRBD2,TRBV11-3,many,TRBJ2-7,TGTGCCAGCAGCCGGAGCCGGGACTACGTAGGGGAGCAGTACTTC,CASSRSRDYVGEQYF
.,TRBV5-1,.,TRBJ2-1,TGCGCCAGCAGCTTGTACAGTGCCATTGGGAATGAGCAGTTCTTC,CASSLYSAIGNEQFF
.,TRBV5-1,.,TRBJ1-6,TGCGCCAGCAGCCCTACCGGTATTGACTATAATTCACCCCTCCACTTT,CASSPTGIDYNSPLHF
.,TRBV4-1,.,TRBJ1-2,TGCGCCAGCAGCCAATGGGTCCCCGGGACAACTGAAAGGGAGGGCTACACCTTC,CASSQWVPGTTEREGYTF
TRBD2,TRBV7-2,few,TRBJ2-1,TGTGCCAGCAGCACCAGGACTAGCGGGACAGGGTTCTTC,CASSTRTSGTGFF
.,TRBV12-3/TRBV12-4,few,TRBJ1-6,TGTGCCAGCAGTTTCTTGACGGGAAGGGAAACCAATTCACCCCTCCACTTT,CASSFLTGRETNSPLHF
.,TRBV5-5,.,TRBJ1-5,TGTGCCAGCAGCTTGGCCGCCGGAGGGATAAGCAATCAGCCCCAGCATTTT,CASSLAAGGISNQPQHF
.,TRBV6-6,few,TRBJ2-7,TGTGCCAGCAGTCCGCTACAGGAATTCTACGAGCAGTACTTC,CASSPLQEFYEQYF
TRBD2,TRBV29-1,.,TRBJ2-7,TGCAGCGTTGCCCCGGGGGGGCCCTACGAGCAGTACTTC,CSVAPGGPYEQYF
TRBD1,TRBV28,few,TRBJ1-5,TGTGCCAGCAGTTTAGACCACAGGGGTGGTCAGCCCCAGCATTTT,CASSLDHRGGQPQHF
.,TRBV12-3/TRBV12-4,few,TRBJ2-1,TGTGCCAGCAGTCCCGCGTGGGGTGAGCAGTTCTTC,CASSPAWGEQFF
.,TRBV6-6,.,TRBJ2-1,TGTGCCAGCAGTTACGGTCAGATCTCCTACAATGAGCAGTTCTTC,CASSYGQISYNEQFF
.,TRBV7-8,.,TRBJ1-1,TGTGCCAGCAGCTTAAAGCGGGGGTTGAACACTGAAGCTTTCTTT,CASSLKRGLNTEAFF
.,TRBV7-3,many,TRBJ1-6,TGTGCCAGAAATGGGTGGAACAGCCACTCCAGCTCCTATAATTCACCCCTCCACTTT,CARNGWNSHSSSYNSPLHF
TRBD2,TRBV7-3,few,TRBJ2-1,TGTGCCAGCAGCTTAGGACTAGCGGGGTTCAATGAGCAGTTCTTC,CASSLGLAGFNEQFF
TRBD2,TRBV6-6,few,TRBJ2-5,TGTGCCACCCGACCTAGCGGGACTAATCAAGAGACCCAGTACTTC,CATRPSGTNQETQYF
TRBD1,TRBV7-9,.,TRBJ1-6,TGTGCCAGCAGCTCCCTTTGGACAGGGTCGGAGTCACCCCTCCACTTT,CASSSLWTGSESPLHF
.,TRBV24-1,.,TRBJ2-5,TGTGCCACCAGTGATTTGGCCGGACAACAAGAGACCCAGTACTTC,CATSDLAGQQETQYF
.,TRBV4-3,.,TRBJ2-1,TGCGCCAGCAGCCAAGATCGAGGTCAGGACAATGAGCAGTTCTTC,CASSQDRGQDNEQFF
.,TRBV7-8,few,TRBJ2-7,TGTGCCAGCAGCTTAGTGCAGGGGTTTCACGAGCAGTACTTC,CASSLVQGFHEQYF
.,TRBV20-1,few,TRBJ2-7,TGCAGTGCGAGTCGGGCGGGGAGTACCTACGAGCAGTACTTC,CSASRAGSTYEQYF
.,TRBV7-2,few,TRBJ2-3,TGTGCCAGCAGCCAAGGACTACCAACAGATACGCAGTATTTT,CASSQGLPTDTQYF
.,TRBV5-4,few,TRBJ2-7,TGTGCCAGCAGCCGGGACGGATCCTACGAGCAGTACTTC,CASSRDGSYEQYF
.,TRBV6-5,.,TRBJ1-1,TGTGCCAGCAGTTTCGGTCACACGGGGGCCCCGAACACTGAAGCTTTCTTT,CASSFGHTGAPNTEAFF
.,TRBV15,.,TRBJ2-1,TGTGCCACCAGCCTAGGGGGGCGGAATGAGCAGTTCTTC,CATSLGGRNEQFF
TRBD2,TRBV29-1,few,TRBJ2-1,TGCAGCGTCACTAGCGGGGGCTGGGTCAATGAGCAGTTCTTC,CSVTSGGWVNEQFF
.,TRBV5-1,many,TRBJ2-5,TGCGCCAGCAGCAGGGCAGGCAGGGAAGAGACCCAGTACTTC,CASSRAGREETQYF
TRBD1,TRBV4-2,many,TRBJ2-4,TGTGCCAGCAGCCAAGGGGACAGGGGGAGAAAAAACATTCAGTACTTC,CASSQGDRGRKNIQYF
TRBD1,TRBV19,.,TRBJ1-2,TGTGCCAGTAGTATTCTCGGGACAGGGGTCGATGGCTACACCTTC,CASSILGTGVDGYTF
.,TRBV7-2,few,TRBJ2-1,TGTGCCAGCAGCCCCCCGGGCCCTGAGCAGTTCTTC,CASSPPGPEQFF
TRBD2,TRBV27,.,TRBJ2-1,TGTGCCAGCAGTCTTGGGACTAGCGGTGGCTCCTACAATGAGCAGTTCTTC,CASSLGTSGGSYNEQFF
.,TRBV19,few,TRBJ1-5,TGTGCCACTTCGCGGATGGGTTTGTCTCAGCCCCAGCATTTT,CATSRMGLSQPQHF
TRBD1,TRBV12-3/TRBV12-4,.,TRBJ2-7,TGTGCCAGCAGTCGGACAGGACGTGTCGAAGAGCAGTACTTC,CASSRTGRVEEQYF
TRBD1,TRBV6-2/TRBV6-3,few,TRBJ1-6,TGTGCCAGCAGTTACACCGACAGGGCGATCCTCCACTTT,CASSYTDRAILHF
TRBD2,TRBV27,few,TRBJ2-7,TGTGCCAGCAGTTCGGGACTAGCGGGACACGAGCAGTACTTC,CASSSGLAGHEQYF
.,TRBV11-2,.,TRBJ1-2,TGTGCCAGCCCGGACTTGGGGGTGGATGGCTACACCTTC,CASPDLGVDGYTF